This entry is about one TCR beta chain. What it recognizes is unknown. Combined were second doses at about 4 or about 12 weeks. Sequencing used immunoSEQ multiplex PCR; TCRdb keeps in-frame clones, though not all of them. Of roughly 120,000 clones listed, 70% to 90% are singletons. This entry belongs to a study of T cell responses to AZD1222 COVID-19 vaccine. Study-level results: Epitopes outside B.1.351 and B.1.1.7 mutated regions reportedly drew nearly half of spike TCRs.

Trimming removed 0 bases at V and 4 bases at J, with 6 bases between. Germline CDR1 and CDR2: PRHDT and FYEKMQ (reference sequence). This CDR3 contains 13 residues. The sequenced sample was peripheral blood, obtained 28 days after the second AZD1222 dose. The chain uses TRBV13 and TRBJ1-2; D is ambiguous. This TCR was sampled from an adult who received the AZD1222 COVID-19 vaccine. The CDR3 sequence: CASSLGGSYGYTF. For the CDR3, the DNA is TGTGCCAGCAGCTTAGGGGGTTCCTATGGCTACACCTTC. Complete variable domain (other parts from reference TRBV13 and TRBJ1-2): AAGVIQSPRHLIKEKRETATLKCYPIPRHDTVYWYQQGPGQDPQFLISFYEKMQSDKGSIPDRFSAQQFSDYHSELNMSSLELGDSALYFCASSLGGSYGYTFGSGTRLTVV.